The 24 T cell receptor beta chains below come from one sample, sequenced in a study of blood T cell repertoires in COVID-19. Method: immunoSEQ multiplex PCR; TCRdb's copy keeps in-frame clones and lacks some. Among some 110,000 clones, roughly 85% were seen once, and the ten largest hold roughly 4.2%. Sequences were obtained from peripheral blood. The origin of the receptors is a middle-aged man with acute or convalescent COVID-19.

The J gene is TRBJ2-2, the V gene TRBV27; 7 bases line up with TRBD1. This CDR3 is 16 amino acids long. The germline V gene encodes CDR1 MNHEY and CDR2 SMNVEV (reference sequence). The V segment lost 7 bases and the J segment 6 bases; nucleotides outside the gene matches: 14. CDR3 loop: CASKLTTGAWAGELFF. The DNA of the CDR3 is TGTGCCAGCAAACTTACCACAGGGGCCTGGGCCGGGGAGCTGTTTTTT.

This clone appeared once. The chain combines TRBV9 with TRBJ2-1; D might be TRBD2 (6 bases). Germline V gene lookup returns CDR1 SGDLS and CDR2 YYNGEE. This CDR3 contains 14 residues. Trimming shortened V by 0 bases and J by 9 bases, and 13 bases separated the two germline ends. The CDR3 DNA reads as TGTGCCAGCAGCGTAGAGAATAGGGGAGGTGAGCAGTTCTTC. Amino acids: CASSVENRGGEQFF.

This chain joins TRBV6-2 or TRBV6-3 and TRBJ2-7, with a weak D call TRBD2 (5 bases). Trimming removed 2 bases from V and 3 bases from J, with 17 bases in between. The CDR3 length is 16 residues. Germline-derived CDR1 and CDR2 are MNHEY and SVGEGT. The CDR3 DNA follows: TGTGCCAGCAGTTACGGAGAAACGGGAAACTTCTACGAGCAGTACTTC. Its protein product is CASSYGETGNFYEQYF.

J is TRBJ2-1 and V is TRBV5-1; 7 nucleotides match TRBD2. Germline trimming cut 4 bases from V and 8 bases from J; bases unmatched to any gene: 6. CDR3 length: 13 amino acids. Germline V gene data show CDR1 as SGHRS and CDR2 as YFSETQ. For the CDR3, the DNA is TGCGCCAGCAGCCAGACTAGCATCGATGAGCAGTTCTTC. This encodes CASSQTSIDEQFF.

The V gene is TRBV28, the J gene TRBJ2-5, with D possibly being TRBD1 (6 bases). The CDR3 has 13 amino acids. Germline V gene lookup returns CDR1 MDHEN and CDR2 SYDVKM. V lost 2 bases and J 3 bases, leaving 7 bases between the germline ends. The chain's CDR3 is CASSLGTKETQYF. The DNA for the CDR3 is TGTGCCAGCAGTTTAGGGACAAAAGAGACCCAGTACTTC.

This chain uses TRBV30 with TRBJ2-5; D gene uncertain. Between the trimmed V and J ends, which lost 0 bases and 5 bases, there was a span of 7 bases. This CDR3 spans 12 amino acids. Germline CDR1 GTSNPN, CDR2 SVGIG (reference sequence). CDR3 DNA sequence: TGTGCCTGGAGTGTCCTCCGGGAGACCCAGTACTTC. The encoded protein is CAWSVLRETQYF.

The rearrangement joins TRBV3-1 (or the pseudogene TRBV3-2) to TRBJ2-3, with 12 bases that match TRBD2. CDR3 length equals 16 residues. The V and J ends lost 0 bases and 6 bases, in that order; junction bases with no gene match: 4. Germline V gene lookup returns CDR1 LGHDT and CDR2 YNNKEL (reference sequence). The CDR3 DNA follows: TGTGCCAGCAGCCAAGATCTAACTAGCGGGGGGGATACGCAGTATTTT. Its protein is CASSQDLTSGGDTQYF.

The chain joins TRBV7-9 to TRBJ1-5; the D gene is possibly TRBD1 (6 bases). In germline, CDR1 is SEHNR, CDR2 FQNEAQ (reference sequence). There are 16 residues in the CDR3. Trimming pared 5 bases from V and 3 bases from J, leaving 17 bases between. Here the CDR3 DNA reads TGTGCCAGCAGCAACTCCAGGGGAAGCGTCAATCAGCCCCAGCATTTT. Amino acids: CASSNSRGSVNQPQHF.

CDR3 sequence (DNA): TGTGCCAGCAGCTTAGTACAGGGATCCTACAATGAGCAGTTCTTC. It is translated as CASSLVQGSYNEQFF. The genes are TRBV7-8 and TRBJ2-1, with a tentative D call TRBD1 (6 bases). Germline V gene lookup returns CDR1 SGHVS and CDR2 FQNEAQ. V lost 1 base and J lost 1, with 8 bases in between. The CDR3 has 15 amino acids.

In the case of this clone: Different DNA sequences within this sample yield the same CDR3. V and J are TRBV9 and TRBJ1-6; D remains ambiguous. This CDR3 spans 14 amino acids. V was cut by 0 bases and J by 8 bases, with 9 bases left in between. Germline CDR1 SGDLS, CDR2 YYNGEE. The CDR3 here is CASSVGGLYSPLHF. The CDR3 DNA reads as TGTGCCAGCAGCGTAGGTGGGCTTTATTCACCCCTCCACTTT.

The chain combines TRBV7-8 with TRBJ2-7, with D possibly being TRBD1 (5 bases). The CDR3 extends over 14 amino acids. V shed 5 bases and J shed 0 bases, with 11 bases lying between them. Germline lookup yields CDR1 SGHVS and CDR2 FQNEAQ. CDR3 residues: CASSTHRNSYEQYF. The CDR3 DNA sequence: TGTGCCAGCAGCACCCACAGGAACTCCTACGAGCAGTACTTC.

This clone was detected only a few times. The rearrangement links TRBV7-9 to TRBJ2-7; D perhaps matches TRBD1 (6 bases). The germline gives CDR1 SEHNR, CDR2 FQNEAQ (reference sequence). Trimming cost V 5 bases and J 5 bases, with 16 bases left between them. This CDR3 region has 14 residues. CDR3 DNA: TGTGCCAGCAGCCCGACTTGGGGGCCGCACGAGCAGTACTTC. Translation: CASSPTWGPHEQYF.

The gene calls are TRBV6-2 or TRBV6-3 and TRBJ1-4; perhaps TRBD1 as D (5 bases). The germline CDR1 and CDR2 sequences are MNHEY and SVGEGT. CDR3 length equals 16 residues. Trimming cost V 4 bases and J 6 bases, with 18 bases left between them. The CDR3 sequence is CASSSSLRVEDEKLFF. The CDR3 DNA is TGTGCCAGCAGTTCTTCCCTCAGGGTTGAAGATGAAAAACTGTTTTTT.

The chain uses TRBV18 and TRBJ1-4; the match to TRBD1 covers 9 bases. V dropped 1 base and J dropped 7; count of bases not matched to a gene: 4. The germline gives CDR1 KGHSH, CDR2 LQKENI. The CDR3 consists of 15 residues. The DNA for the CDR3 is TGTGCCAGCTCACCACTGGACAGGGGAGGTGAAAAACTGTTTTTT. Translating gives CASSPLDRGGEKLFF.

This clone is a singleton in its sample. The chain couples TRBV10-3 to TRBJ1-2, with a possible D match to TRBD1 (6 bases). Germline V gene lookup returns CDR1 ENHRY and CDR2 SYGVKD. The CDR3 extends over 13 amino acids. The V end was cut by 7 bases, the J end by 8 bases, with 17 bases between. CDR3 protein: CAITLGRGEGYTF. The CDR3 nucleotides are TGTGCCATCACCTTGGGCAGGGGAGAAGGCTACACCTTC.

The V and J genes are TRBV7-3 and TRBJ2-1; TRBD2 might be the D (6 bases). Deletions cut 3 bases from V and 2 bases from J, with 11 bases between. The V gene's germline CDR1 is SGHTA and CDR2 FQGTGA. The CDR3 has 15 amino acids. As DNA, the CDR3 is TGTGCCAGCAGCTTGGGGACTTCTACCTACAATGAGCAGTTCTTC. It translates to CASSLGTSTYNEQFF. Together with reference TRBV7-3 and TRBJ2-1, the CDR3 gives the full variable domain: GAGVSQTPSNKVTEKGKYVELRCDPISGHTALYWYRQSLGQGPEFLIYFQGTGAADDSGLPNDRFFAVRPEGSVSTLKIQRTERGDSAVYLCASSLGTSTYNEQFFGPGTRLTVL.

The V call is TRBV30, the J call TRBJ1-2, with 8 bases identical to TRBD1. V lost 5 bases and J lost 7; bases outside the gene matches: 12. Germline CDR1 GTSNPN, CDR2 SVGIG (reference sequence). This CDR3 is 14 amino acids long. The CDR3 is CAWAAGQGGFGYTF. The DNA for the CDR3 is TGTGCCTGGGCCGCAGGACAGGGAGGTTTTGGCTACACCTTC.

The chain employs TRBV12-5 and TRBJ1-2; 7 bases match TRBD1. Germline values: CDR1 LGHNT, CDR2 FRNRAP. This CDR3 has 18 amino acids. The trim removed 4 bases at V and 1 base at J, leaving 15 bases unmatched. CDR3: CASGSQGGQVQINYGYTF. The CDR3 bases are TGTGCTAGTGGTTCGCAAGGGGGCCAAGTACAAATTAACTATGGCTACACCTTC.

V gene TRBV18 combines with J gene TRBJ2-3; D may be TRBD2 (5 bases). V lost 6 bases and J lost 2, with 15 bases in between. The CDR3 covers 15 residues. From germline, CDR1 is KGHSH and CDR2 LQKENI. In DNA form, the CDR3 reads TGTGCCAGCTCGGCAATGGAGGCCATCACAGATACGCAGTATTTT. It yields the protein CASSAMEAITDTQYF.

The CDR3 nucleotides are TGCGCCAGCAGCCAAGATCGGCCGGGACAGGGTTACGAGCAGTACTTC. Its translation is CASSQDRPGQGYEQYF. This sequence joins TRBV4-1 and TRBJ2-7; 9 bases are a match to TRBD1. The V segment lost 0 bases and the J segment 4 bases; nucleotides outside the gene matches: 7. The CDR3 totals 16 residues. Germline V lookup: CDR1 MGHRA, CDR2 YSYEKL.

CDR3 sequence: CASSYEVAYRQTQYF. The DNA for the CDR3 is TGTGCCAGCAGTTACGAGGTCGCATATCGTCAGACCCAGTACTTC. This chain links TRBV6-6 with TRBJ2-5, with no clear D. The CDR3 contains 15 residues. The germline CDR1 and CDR2 sequences are MNHNY and SVGAGI (reference sequence). V lost 2 bases and J lost 6, with 16 bases in between.

This chain uses TRBV6-1 with TRBJ1-5, with D possibly matching TRBD1 (5 bases). Deletions cut 2 bases from V and 4 bases from J, with 24 bases between. The CDR3 loop spans 19 amino acids. Germline V gene data show CDR1 as MNHNS and CDR2 as SASEGT. CDR3 sequence (DNA): TGTGCCAGCAGTGAATTTTTAGGGACTCTATTAACCCTTAATCAGCCCCAGCATTTT. Translated, it gives CASSEFLGTLLTLNQPQHF.

Only one count was recorded for this clone. The chain has TRBV10-3 and TRBJ2-5; 7 bases line up with TRBD2. The germline V gene has CDR1 ENHRY and CDR2 SYGVKD. V trimming: 8 bases; J trimming: 0 bases; junction bases outside the gene matches: 0. The CDR3 spans 12 residues. The CDR3 region is CAIRGDQETQYF. The CDR3 bases are TGTGCCATCCGGGGGGACCAAGAGACCCAGTACTTC.

This chain uses TRBV2 with TRBJ1-2, with D possibly TRBD1 on 5 matching bases. Germline assignment: CDR1 SNHLY and CDR2 FYNNEI. Trimming left V 8 bases short and J 3 bases short, with 19 bases between. This CDR3 is built from 15 residues. In DNA, the CDR3 is TGTGCCAGCCGAGCCCTCCGGGGAGGGGACTATGGCTACACCTTC. Protein sequence: CASRALRGGDYGYTF.